The 9 T cell receptor beta chains below come from one sample, sequenced in a study of blood T cell repertoires in COVID-19. This table comes from immunoSEQ multiplex PCR, and its TCRdb copy is limited to in-frame clones, with some not included. The table has around 230,000 clones, around four fifths seen once. The specimen was peripheral blood. These receptors were taken from a woman aged 70-85 years with active or convalescent COVID-19.

The CDR3 DNA follows: TGCGCCAGCAGCCTGAACTGGGGACTAGCGGGAGGGCGCACCGGGGAGCTGTTTTTT. Its translation is CASSLNWGLAGGRTGELFF. The chain combines TRBV4-1 with TRBJ2-2; the match to TRBD2 covers 16 bases. V shed 4 bases and J 4 bases; nucleotides not matched to a gene: 9. Germline lookup yields CDR1 MGHRA and CDR2 YSYEKL. This CDR3 is 19 amino acids long.

This clone was detected only once. The V call is TRBV27, the J call TRBJ1-5, with D perhaps matching TRBD1 (5 bases). The V end lost 5 bases, the J end lost 6 bases, and 11 bases lay between the germline ends. Germline loops: CDR1 MNHEY, CDR2 SMNVEV (reference sequence). The CDR3 covers 13 residues. The CDR3 DNA follows: TGTGCCAGCAGTCGGGGGATTGGTCAGCCCCAGCATTTT. It translates to CASSRGIGQPQHF.

This chain joins TRBV2 and TRBJ1-1; D uncertain. CDR3 length: 14 amino acids. The V end was cut by 3 bases, the J end by 2 bases, with 10 bases between. Germline V CDR1 and CDR2: SNHLY, FYNNEI. DNA of the CDR3: TGTGCCAGCAGTGATCGTACAGCTAACACTGAAGCTTTCTTT. This codes for CASSDRTANTEAFF. Drawing the rest from reference TRBV2 and TRBJ1-1, the complete variable domain is EPEVTQTPSHQVTQMGQEVILRCVPISNHLYFYWYRQILGQKVEFLVSFYNNEISEKSEIFDDQFSVERPDGSNFTLKIRSTKLEDSAMYFCASSDRTANTEAFFGQGTRLTVV.

V is TRBV10-1 and J is TRBJ2-2, with a possible D match to TRBD2 (7 bases). The CDR3 totals 20 residues. Germline CDR1 reads WNHNN; CDR2 reads SYGVQD (reference sequence). V was cut by 11 bases and J by 3 bases, with 34 bases left in between. CDR3 in amino acids: CASRKGGLAHRREDTGELFF. CDR3 DNA: TGCGCCTCCCGGAAGGGGGGGCTAGCGCACCGAAGGGAGGACACCGGGGAGCTGTTTTTT.

The chain recombines TRBV19 with TRBJ2-3; 7 positions agree with TRBD2. V shed 4 bases, J shed 4 bases, and the junction held 2 bases outside the gene matches. Per the germline V gene, CDR1 is LNHDA and CDR2 is SQIVND (reference sequence). The CDR3 is 13 residues long. The CDR3 DNA reads as TGTGCCAGTAGTAATCGGGGGGCAGATACGCAGTATTTT. This codes for CASSNRGADTQYF.

The chain uses TRBV3-1 (or the pseudogene TRBV3-2) and TRBJ2-1, with 8 bases aligning to TRBD2. This CDR3 region has 13 residues. J was trimmed by 9 bases and V by 4 bases; bases with no gene match: 5. Germline values: CDR1 LGHDT, CDR2 YNNKEL (reference sequence). CDR3 sequence reads: CASSLAAGGEQFF. CDR3 bases: TGTGCCAGCAGCCTCGCGGCGGGGGGTGAGCAGTTCTTC.

This chain links TRBV5-1 with TRBJ2-3; TRBD2 agrees at 7 bases. V shed 5 bases and J 0 bases; nucleotides not matched to a gene: 6. The CDR3 is 15 residues long. CDR1 is SGHRS, CDR2 YFSETQ, per germline. The CDR3 reads CASRRGGSSTDTQYF. CDR3 DNA: TGCGCCAGCAGGAGGGGAGGGTCTAGCACAGATACGCAGTATTTT.

This chain uses TRBV6-5 with TRBJ2-2; 11 bases align to TRBD2. CDR1 MNHEY and CDR2 SVGAGI come from the germline V gene. The CDR3 sequence is 15 residues long. Trimming cost V 6 bases and J 7 bases; bases outside gene matches: 7. The CDR3 loop reads CASRPLAGVGGELFF. The CDR3 coding sequence is TGTGCCAGCAGACCACTAGCGGGGGTAGGCGGGGAGCTGTTTTTT.

V gene TRBV28 combines with J gene TRBJ1-1, with TRBD1 identical over 7 bases. V was pared by 6 bases and J by 11 bases, with 18 bases of the junction left unmatched. Germline V CDR1 and CDR2: MDHEN, SYDVKM. The CDR3 has 15 amino acids. The DNA of the CDR3 is TGTGCCAGCAGCAGTTCCGCACACATTCAGGGGGAGGCTTTCTTT. Amino acid sequence: CASSSSAHIQGEAFF.